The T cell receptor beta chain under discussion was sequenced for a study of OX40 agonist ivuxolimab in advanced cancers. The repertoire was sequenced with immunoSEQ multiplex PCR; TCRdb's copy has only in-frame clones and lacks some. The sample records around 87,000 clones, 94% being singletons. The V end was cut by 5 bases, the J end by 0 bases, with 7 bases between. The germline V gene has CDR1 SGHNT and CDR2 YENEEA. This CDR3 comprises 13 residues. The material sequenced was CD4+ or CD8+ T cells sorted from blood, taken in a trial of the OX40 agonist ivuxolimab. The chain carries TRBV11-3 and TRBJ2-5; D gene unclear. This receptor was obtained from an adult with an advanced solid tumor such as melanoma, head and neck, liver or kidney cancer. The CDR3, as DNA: TGTGCCAGCAGCGCTCCATACCAAGAGACCCAGTACTTC. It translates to CASSAPYQETQYF.